This section outlines one T cell receptor (beta chain) sequence together with its context. This entry is derived from a study of blood T cell repertoires in COVID-19. Overall study context: The United States, Italy and Spain were the sources of the acute and convalescent COVID-19 samples. PBMCs, B-cell-depleted T cells, or T cells were the source of the cDNA or gDNA that made up the material.

Germline CDR1 LGHNA, CDR2 YNFKEQ. V was clipped by 1 base and J by 5 bases; unmatched bases: 11. CDR3 length: 17 amino acids. Authors' data handling: The authors estimated nucleated cell counts from reference gene primer amplification. Clones were read by immunoSEQ multiplex PCR, and TCRdb kept only the in-frame ones, dropping some. Clonal size and the V and J genes are those of that table, whereas D and trimming came from the DNA. The sample lists about 200,000 clones, around nine tenths occurring once. This receptor was taken from a woman between 35 and 50 years old who had recovered from COVID-19. The sequenced sample was peripheral blood. V is TRBV4-2 and J is TRBJ2-5; 9 bases are shared with TRBD2. Written as DNA, the CDR3 is TGTGCCAGCAGCCAAGGCGTTAGCGGGGGTCGGTGGGAGACCCAGTACTTC. Amino acids: CASSQGVSGGRWETQYF.